This T cell receptor (beta chain) emerged from a study of blood T cell repertoires in COVID-19. This CDR3 region has 17 residues. Trimming removed 3 bases from V and 4 bases from J; junction bases left unmatched: 8. Germline V gives CDR1 MDHEN, CDR2 SYDVKM. Repertoires were generated with immunoSEQ multiplex PCR, while TCRdb's copy carries only in-frame clones and drops some. Of over 90,000 clones in the sample, more than 90% are singletons; the top ten hold 4.2%. The J gene is TRBJ2-2, the V gene TRBV28, with 10 nucleotides matching TRBD2. The receptor was isolated from a man younger than 30 with acute or convalescent COVID-19. Sequencing input: peripheral blood. This CDR3 reads CASSFALAGVSTGELFF. The DNA of the CDR3 is TGTGCCAGCAGTTTCGCCCTAGCGGGAGTTAGCACCGGGGAGCTGTTTTTT.